This T cell receptor (beta chain) is drawn from a study of blood T cell repertoires in COVID-19. About the research overall: Specimens from acute and convalescent COVID-19 originated in the United States, Italy and Spain. From T cells, B-cell-depleted T cells, or PBMCs came the material, which was cDNA or gDNA.

Per the study methods: Researchers report that nucleated cell counts were estimated from reference gene primer amplification. Using immunoSEQ multiplex PCR, the repertoire was profiled, and TCRdb retains in-frame clones only, with some absent. That table gives V, J and clone size, and the DNA gave D and trimming. This sample yields under 85,000 clones, of which roughly 87% are seen a single time; over 8.5% belongs to the top ten. This CDR3 is 17 amino acids long. Looked up from germline, CDR1 is LNHDA and CDR2 is SQIVND (reference sequence). Trimming removed 7 bases from V and 0 bases from J, with 21 bases in between.

The chain links TRBV19 to TRBJ1-1; D remains ambiguous. The TCR sequence derives from a man aged 50-60 years with acute or convalescent COVID-19. The sequencing sample was made of peripheral blood. CDR3 in amino acids: CASTLGRRAGMNTEAFF. The CDR3 bases are TGTGCCAGTACCCTTGGGAGGAGGGCAGGTATGAACACTGAAGCTTTCTTT. Combining the CDR3 with reference TRBV19 and TRBJ1-1 gives the whole variable domain DGGITQSPKYLFRKEGQNVTLSCEQNLNHDAMYWYRQDPGQGLRLIYYSQIVNDFQKGDIAEGYSVSREKKESFPLTVTSAQKNPTAFYLCASTLGRRAGMNTEAFFGQGTRLTVV.